This entry lists 9 T cell receptor beta chains sequenced from one sample in a study of memory CD4+ T cells and cytomegalovirus serostatus. The sort gate was single viable CD3+CD4+CD8-CD45RO+ cells for memory CD4+ T cells. Here immunoSEQ multiplex PCR was the method, and the copy in TCRdb shows in-frame clones only, minus some. The data show 50,000 to 60,000 clones, 70% to 85% seen once. Sequencing was done on a sample of memory CD4+ T cells from blood. All receptors derive from an adult in good health and CMV-seronegative.

This chain uses TRBV11-2 with TRBJ1-1; unclear D gene. Trimming removed 3 bases at V and 4 bases at J, with 6 bases between. CDR1 and CDR2 from the germline V gene are SGHAT and FQNNGV. CDR3 length equals 12 residues. The CDR3 spells CASSLGLTEAFF. In DNA, the CDR3 is TGTGCCAGCAGCTTGGGTCTCACTGAAGCTTTCTTT.

The J gene is TRBJ1-2, the V gene TRBV28; D remains ambiguous. CDR3 length: 13 residues. Trimming pared 3 bases from V and 7 bases from J, leaving 12 bases between. Looked up from germline, CDR1 is MDHEN and CDR2 is SYDVKM. The CDR3 nucleotides read TGTGCCAGCAGTTTCATTGAATCTCGTGGCTACACCTTC. This translates into CASSFIESRGYTF.

J is TRBJ1-1 and V is TRBV30; D uncertain. The germline V and J ends were trimmed by 0 bases and 4 bases, with 9 bases remaining between them. Germline loops: CDR1 GTSNPN, CDR2 SVGIG (reference sequence). This CDR3 contains 13 residues. CDR3 region: CAWSVPGGTEAFF. DNA for the CDR3: TGTGCCTGGAGTGTACCTGGTGGCACTGAAGCTTTCTTT.

In its sample, this clone was seen a few times. This chain links TRBV6-5 with TRBJ2-3; TRBD2 aligns across 8 bases. Germline V gene sequence: CDR1 MNHEY, CDR2 SVGAGI. The CDR3 totals 15 residues. After removal of 6 bases from V and 0 bases from J, the junction contained 5 bases not matched to a gene. CDR3 in amino acids: CASSSGGHSTDTQYF. CDR3 sequence (DNA): TGTGCCAGCAGCAGCGGGGGCCACAGCACAGATACGCAGTATTTT.

This chain uses TRBV2 with TRBJ1-1; a possible D gene is TRBD1 (5 bases). The V and J ends lost 7 bases and 3 bases respectively, with 12 bases between them. The CDR3 covers 13 residues. Germline V gene sequence: CDR1 SNHLY, CDR2 FYNNEI. The CDR3, as DNA: TGTGCCAGCAAGGATGGGGCCTACACTGAAGCTTTCTTT. This gives the protein CASKDGAYTEAFF.

The chain couples TRBV7-8 to TRBJ1-4; D is unresolved. V dropped 1 base and J dropped 8 bases, with 17 bases sitting between them. The CDR3 contains 16 residues. Germline V gene data show CDR1 as SGHVS and CDR2 as FQNEAQ. CDR3 nucleotides: TGTGCCAGCAGCTTAGGGGCGGGCGGGAGGAGAGAAAAACTGTTTTTT. It is translated as CASSLGAGGRREKLFF.

About this clone: An end of the junction differs from the germline gene, which may be a read error. The chain links TRBV5-1 to TRBJ2-7; the match to TRBD2 covers 9 bases. The germline V gene has CDR1 SGHRS and CDR2 YFSETQ. This CDR3 has 13 amino acids. In DNA, the CDR3 is TGCGCCAGCAGCGTGACGGGCCTAGCGGGAATTTCGTTC. It yields the protein CASSVTGLAGISF.

The chain recombines TRBV19 with TRBJ1-3; D unclear. Trimming removed 6 bases from V and 0 bases from J, with 12 bases in between. CDR3 size: 15 residues. From germline, CDR1 is LNHDA and CDR2 SQIVND (reference sequence). CDR3 sequence (DNA): TGTGCCAGTAGGCAAACAGCTGTCTCTGGAAACACCATATATTTT. Protein product: CASRQTAVSGNTIYF. Based on the CDR3 plus reference TRBV19 and TRBJ1-3, the full variable domain is DGGITQSPKYLFRKEGQNVTLSCEQNLNHDAMYWYRQDPGQGLRLIYYSQIVNDFQKGDIAEGYSVSREKKESFPLTVTSAQKNPTAFYLCASRQTAVSGNTIYFGEGSWLTVV.

The chain joins TRBV5-4 to TRBJ2-2; D ambiguous. V lost 4 bases and J lost 4, with 8 bases in between. Germline V gene data show CDR1 as SGHNT and CDR2 as YYREEE (reference sequence). This CDR3 region has 13 residues. CDR3 sequence (DNA): TGTGCCAGCAGCCCCTCCTCCACCGGGGAGCTGTTTTTT. This sequence encodes CASSPSSTGELFF.